The 5 T cell receptor beta chains below come from one sample, sequenced in a study of cytotoxic CD8 clonotypes in ibrutinib-treated CLL. Generated by immunoSEQ multiplex PCR, the TCRdb table keeps only in-frame clones and is missing some. The sample lists around 53,000 clones, 50% to 70% occurring once. The sequencing used PBMCs, collected at disease progression, from a patient treated with ibrutinib. The receptors were sampled from a human donor with chronic lymphocytic leukemia.

The chain links TRBV6-5 to TRBJ2-7, with D unclear. Trimming took off 6 bases at V and 7 bases at J, with 13 bases between the two ends. The germline CDR1 and CDR2 sequences are MNHEY and SVGAGI. This CDR3 is 12 amino acids long. The CDR3 spells CASSRTAWEQYF. The CDR3 nucleotides read TGTGCCAGCAGCCGGACGGCGTGGGAGCAGTACTTC.

This clone occurred once. The chain recombines TRBV19 with TRBJ2-1; 8 bases are a match to TRBD2. Per the germline V gene, CDR1 is LNHDA and CDR2 is SQIVND (reference sequence). V dropped 7 bases and J dropped 7; count of bases not matched to a gene: 9. This CDR3 comprises 14 residues. The CDR3 DNA sequence: TGTGCCAGTAATTCGGGGGGGGCCGCAAATGAGCAGTTCTTC. Residues: CASNSGGAANEQFF.

This chain uses TRBV5-1 with TRBJ2-7; weak D call: TRBD1 (6 bases). Germline loops: CDR1 SGHRS, CDR2 YFSETQ. Trimming stripped 4 bases from V and 2 bases from J, with 16 bases between. CDR3 length equals 15 residues. The CDR3, as DNA: TGCGCCAGCAGCCTTGGGTACAGGGAAACCTACGAGCAGTACTTC. This codes for CASSLGYRETYEQYF.

In its sample, this clone was seen a few times. The chain combines TRBV28 with TRBJ2-3; D not certain. Trimming left V 2 bases short and J 9 bases short, with 12 bases between. The V gene's germline CDR1 is MDHEN and CDR2 SYDVKM. This CDR3 spans 13 amino acids. CDR3 bases: TGTGCCAGCAGTTTAGCCCACCAAGGAACGCAGTATTTT. This gives the protein CASSLAHQGTQYF.

In this sample, this clone turned up a few times. The V and J genes are TRBV7-2 and TRBJ1-1, with a tentative D call TRBD1 (6 bases). Germline V lookup: CDR1 SGHTA, CDR2 FQGNSA. The ends were cut back, 4 bases at V and 0 bases at J, with 15 bases in the middle. This CDR3 has 16 amino acids. Written as DNA, the CDR3 is TGTGCCAGCAGCTGGGGTGGTAGGGGGATGAACACTGAAGCTTTCTTT. The encoded protein is CASSWGGRGMNTEAFF.